This T cell receptor (beta chain) comes out of a study of T cells in Graves' hyperthyroidism and ophthalmopathy. Findings and limits, study-wide: Ophthalmopathy was predicted by the model a median of 6.5 months ahead of onset. Within blood appeared most thyroid clonotypes that had expanded above 0.001.

Disease duration under 2 months; hyperthyroidism patients were aged 18 to 65. Exclusion of a patient resulted from uncontrolled infection, other autoimmune disease, pregnancy or lactation. Between the trimmed V and J ends, which lost 6 bases and 8 bases, there was a span of 14 bases. This CDR3 comprises 12 residues. Germline values: CDR1 MNHEY, CDR2 SVGEGT. This clonotype was seen only once. Its specificity is unknown. Researchers amplified the TCR beta CDR3 regions from RNA transcripts. The HTBI primer set drove a first-round RT-PCR of the TCR CDR3. TCRdb recomputed calls from the multiplex PCR reads with MiXCR, one row per CDR3 protein. The table shows hundreds of thousands of distinct CDR3 sequences, with about 14% occurring only once.

Sequenced: blood. This TCR was recovered from a woman aged 25-40 years with Graves' hyperthyroidism. This rearrangement joins TRBV6-2 or TRBV6-3 to TRBJ2-7, with D tentatively TRBD2 (5 bases). CDR3 amino acids: CASRQTSGKQYF. Written as DNA, the CDR3 is TGTGCCAGCAGGCAGACTTCGGGGAAGCAGTACTTC.